This T cell receptor beta chain derives from a study of blood T cell repertoires in COVID-19. This clone was found a few times. Repertoires were generated with immunoSEQ multiplex PCR, while TCRdb's copy carries only in-frame clones and drops some. Among a few hundred thousand clones listed, 80% to 90% were seen once. This CDR3 has 14 residues. Trimming stripped 4 bases from V and 3 bases from J, with 13 bases between. Germline V CDR1 and CDR2: LNHNV, YYDKDF (reference sequence). The sample comprised peripheral blood. This chain links TRBV15 with TRBJ2-7; the D gene is possibly TRBD1 (6 bases). This receptor was obtained from a woman aged 45-65 years with acute or convalescent COVID-19. DNA of the CDR3: TGTGCCACCAGCACCCGGACAGATGGCTACGAGCAGTACTTC. Amino acids: CATSTRTDGYEQYF.